This T cell receptor (beta chain) was observed in a study of post-analysis software for immune sequencing data (dated by TCRdb to the mid-2010s). In terms of the full investigation: Relapsing-remitting, secondary progressive and progressive-relapsing multiple sclerosis were recorded as disease courses, and subtype annotation was lacking for some patients. The patient repertoires were set against about 12 previously published healthy control repertoires from donors whose ages ranged from about 6 to 25 years. A subset of samples was prepared in parallel using single-end sample barcoding, then pooled and co-amplified after Illumina adapter ligation. What the study reported, not specific to this receptor: When samples were clustered directly using the F measure, samples prepared in the same batch co-clustered strongly, which prompted a batch-effect correction. The control group was slightly older than the multiple sclerosis patient group. Multiple sclerosis patients had significantly lower normalized Chao1 diversity than controls, a result that suggests substantial peripheral T-cell clonal expansion. Significantly higher frequencies in patients than in controls were found for several TRBV segments, including TRBV5-6, TRBV5-1 and TRBV20-1.

Preparation of the library involved PCR. Data came from an Illumina HiSeq 2500. To reduce PCR and sequencing biases, unique molecular identifiers were built into the TCR beta cDNA libraries. Approximately 500,000 cDNA molecules were obtained for every 1 to 10 million input T cells, so each molecule roughly corresponded to one T cell. Patient libraries were prepared and sequenced with the same protocol used for the earlier healthy control dataset. Within a given batch, samples were prepared together, multiplexed and sequenced on the same HiSeq lane. The paper's processing steps were these. Raw barcoded reads were processed with MIGEC, discarding single-read molecular identifier groups before consensus assembly and CDR3 extraction. VDJtools was used for post-analysis of the clonotype tables, with diversity normalized by down-sampling every dataset to the smallest sample size. Repertoire overlap clustering matched CDR3 amino acid but not nucleotide sequences to correct batch-related cross-sample contamination. TCRdb applied fastp at Q25 and MiXCR to the public reads, then kept only in-frame beta chains. Identical CDR3 proteins give one entry, which carries the most common genes and DNA. The V and J calls come from TCRdb's annotation, not from the publication. Across this sample there are hundreds of thousands of distinct CDR3 sequences, with about 27% seen only once. The ten largest clones represent 0.56% of the sample.

To demonstrate the VDJtools post-analysis software, the study profiled TCR beta repertoires from the peripheral blood of about 13 young patients with multiple sclerosis. The patients with multiple sclerosis were children and adolescents between roughly 6 and 15 years of age. V is trimmed back by 3 bases and J by 5 bases, and the junction contains 11 bases that no gene match accounts for. In the germline V gene (reference sequence), CDR1 corresponds to DFQATT and CDR2 to SNEGSKA. The cysteine opens and the phenylalanine closes a CDR3 of 15 amino acids. The only DNA kept is the CDR3, 45 bases in frame from the first base. Only a few counts were recorded for this clonotype. Its antigen has not been determined. Base qualities are not provided; no much larger clone lies one nucleotide away.

Material for sequencing was blood. The V gene is TRBV20-1 and the J gene is TRBJ2-5, with 8 bases matching TRBD2. This TCR was recovered from a girl between 5 and 17 years old with multiple sclerosis. At the DNA level, the sequence is TGCAGTGCTAGGACGGGAGGGTACGATAGGGAGACCCAGTACTTC. Its protein is CSARTGGYDRETQYF.